The 28 T cell receptor beta chains below come from one sample, sequenced in a study of T-cell memory formation after mild COVID-19 (dated by TCRdb to 2020 to 2023). Receptor libraries were prepared by 5' RACE. Sequencing took place on an Illumina NovaSeq 6000. The public reads were reanalyzed by TCRdb: fastp trimming at Q25, MiXCR alignment, in-frame beta chains only. CDR3 protein duplicates are merged, each entry listing the most common genes and DNA. Within this sample are 500,000 to 550,000 distinct CDR3 sequences, with around 20% of them counted one time only. The ten largest clones add up to around 12% of the sample. The sequenced sample was PBMCs or a T cell subset sorted from them (not recorded which). These receptors originate from an adult woman who had mild COVID-19 (a few samples of this study predate the infection). The sample titles of this study are shuffled in the database, so cell type and time point are left out; the donor was told from shared clones.

In its sample, this clonotype was seen a few times. This sequence joins TRBV24-1 and TRBJ2-1; TRBD2 aligns across 8 bases. The CDR3 is 15 residues long. Trimming cost V 0 bases and J 8 bases; bases outside gene matches: 5. CDR1 is KGHDR and CDR2 is SFDVKD in the germline V gene. CDR3 sequence: CATSDLRGGPDEQFF. In DNA form, the CDR3 reads TGTGCCACCAGTGATTTGCGGGGGGGCCCCGATGAGCAGTTCTTC.

The rearrangement links TRBV4-1 to TRBJ2-1, with TRBD2 identical over 9 bases. CDR1 is MGHRA, CDR2 YSYEKL, per germline. The CDR3 consists of 14 residues. Unmatched junction bases numbered 7, after V lost 4 bases and J lost 9 bases. CDR3 loop: CASSRPSGNGEQFF. The CDR3 nucleotides read TGCGCCAGCAGCCGGCCTAGCGGGAACGGTGAGCAGTTCTTC.

The chain combines TRBV2 with TRBJ2-7; perhaps TRBD2 as D (6 bases). V shed 6 bases and J shed 5 bases, with 14 bases lying between them. CDR1 and CDR2 (germline): SNHLY, FYNNEI. CDR3 size: 13 residues. The CDR3 spells CASRAGGAHEQYF. The CDR3 bases are TGTGCCAGCAGGGCAGGAGGGGCCCACGAGCAGTACTTC.

This clonotype turned up a few times. This chain connects TRBV6-5 to TRBJ2-3, with 13 bases lining up with TRBD2. Germline CDR1 reads MNHEY; CDR2 reads SVGAGI. The CDR3 sequence is 14 residues long. J lost 7 bases, V lost 4 bases, and 2 bases had no gene match. The CDR3 spells CASSLTSGGYTQYF. The DNA for the CDR3 is TGTGCCAGCAGTTTGACTAGCGGGGGGTATACGCAGTATTTT.

The table lists this clonotype with a few counts. The rearrangement links TRBV6-5 to TRBJ2-1; the match to TRBD2 covers 13 bases. The ends lost 4 bases at V and 5 bases at J; junction bases unmatched: 2. The length of the CDR3 is 15 residues. Germline CDR1 MNHEY, CDR2 SVGAGI. CDR3 amino acids: CASSLTSGRNNEQFF. Here the CDR3 DNA reads TGTGCCAGCAGTTTGACTAGCGGGAGGAACAATGAGCAGTTCTTC.

The V gene is TRBV27, the J gene TRBJ2-3; D gene unclear. The V and J ends lost 6 bases and 0 bases respectively, with 13 bases between them. The V gene's germline CDR1 is MNHEY and CDR2 SMNVEV (reference sequence). The CDR3 loop spans 15 amino acids. The chain's CDR3 is CASSLHVASTDTQYF. DNA for the CDR3: TGTGCCAGCAGCCTCCATGTAGCTAGCACAGATACGCAGTATTTT.

This clonotype was recorded a few times. The CDR3 coding sequence is TGTGCTAGTGGTTTGGGGGGACTAGCGGGACAAGAGACCCAGTACTTC. Protein sequence: CASGLGGLAGQETQYF. This chain links TRBV12-5 with TRBJ2-5; TRBD2 matches 13 bases. This CDR3 is built from 16 residues. The ends lost 1 base at V and 2 bases at J; junction bases unmatched: 1. Looked up from germline, CDR1 is LGHNT and CDR2 is FRNRAP.

V is TRBV20-1 and J is TRBJ2-1; 7 bases are a match to TRBD2. This CDR3 spans 14 amino acids. CDR1 and CDR2 (germline): DFQATT, SNEGSKA (reference sequence). J was trimmed by 6 bases and V by 5 bases; bases with no gene match: 10. CDR3 sequence reads: CSAPGGRPGNEQFF. CDR3 bases: TGCAGTGCTCCGGGAGGCAGACCGGGCAATGAGCAGTTCTTC.

In DNA form, the CDR3 reads TGCAGTGCTAGAGTCCCCCTGTCCTACAATGAGCAGTTCTTC. Translation gives CSARVPLSYNEQFF. The V and J genes are TRBV20-1 and TRBJ2-1; D is unresolved. The ends were cut back, 1 base at V and 1 base at J, with 8 bases in the middle. In germline, CDR1 is DFQATT, CDR2 SNEGSKA (reference sequence). The CDR3 runs 14 residues.

This clonotype came up a few times. The V gene is TRBV18, the J gene TRBJ2-6, with D hard to call. V was pared by 5 bases and J by 1 base, with 24 bases between. This CDR3 has 20 residues. Germline V gene data show CDR1 as KGHSH and CDR2 as LQKENI. CDR3 coding DNA: TGTGCCAGCTCATCAAGAGCAGGCCACGATATCACTTCTGGGGCCAACGTCCTGACTTTC. Protein sequence: CASSSRAGHDITSGANVLTF.

The gene calls are TRBV29-1 and TRBJ2-1; possibly TRBD1 for D (5 bases). V was pared by 3 bases and J by 6 bases, with 9 bases between. CDR1 and CDR2 from the germline V gene are SQVTM and ANQGSEA. There are 12 residues in the CDR3. CDR3: CSVEMGRNEQFF. The CDR3, as DNA: TGCAGCGTTGAGATGGGGCGCAATGAGCAGTTCTTC.

The rearrangement joins TRBV19 to TRBJ1-6; 8 bases are a match to TRBD1. Trimming removed 5 bases from V and 11 bases from J; junction bases left unmatched: 8. The CDR3 has 14 residues. The germline V gene has CDR1 LNHDA and CDR2 SQIVND (reference sequence). CDR3 loop: CASSGTGERTPLHF. The CDR3 coding sequence is TGTGCCAGTAGTGGGACAGGAGAAAGGACACCCCTCCACTTT. The full variable domain, rest sourced from reference TRBV19 and TRBJ1-6, is DGGITQSPKYLFRKEGQNVTLSCEQNLNHDAMYWYRQDPGQGLRLIYYSQIVNDFQKGDIAEGYSVSREKKESFPLTVTSAQKNPTAFYLCASSGTGERTPLHFGNGTRLTVT.

This chain links TRBV6-5 with TRBJ1-6; maybe TRBD1 (5 bases). The CDR3 length is 14 residues. Germline CDR1 MNHEY, CDR2 SVGAGI. The V gene lost 0 bases and the J gene lost 10 bases, with 10 bases spanning the gap. The CDR3 bases are TGTGCCAGCAGTTACTCCGGCAGGGTCTCACCCCTCCACTTT. It yields the protein CASSYSGRVSPLHF.

The chain is built from TRBV20-1 and TRBJ2-7; D is possibly TRBD2 (6 bases). V was shortened by 0 bases and J by 2 bases, with 14 bases between the two germline ends. The CDR3 runs 15 residues. Germline-derived CDR1 and CDR2 are DFQATT and SNEGSKA (reference sequence). The CDR3 coding sequence is TGCAGTGCTAGAGATCAGGGCGGGACGACCTACGAGCAGTACTTC. Amino acid sequence: CSARDQGGTTYEQYF.

V and J are TRBV15 and TRBJ1-5; unclear D gene. Trimming left V 3 bases short and J 4 bases short, with 19 bases between. Germline values: CDR1 LNHNV, CDR2 YYDKDF (reference sequence). CDR3 length: 17 amino acids. The CDR3 DNA reads as TGTGCCACCAGCAGCCTTACCTATAGCCTTGGAAATCAGCCCCAGCATTTT. This encodes CATSSLTYSLGNQPQHF.

A few counts support this clonotype. The gene calls are TRBV5-5 and TRBJ1-5; D is perhaps TRBD1 (5 bases). V dropped 3 bases and J dropped 0 bases, with 13 bases sitting between them. Germline V gene lookup returns CDR1 SGHKS and CDR2 YYEKEE (reference sequence). The CDR3 covers 16 residues. This CDR3 reads CASSYDSTYSNQPQHF. Here the CDR3 DNA reads TGTGCCAGCAGCTATGACAGCACCTATAGCAATCAGCCCCAGCATTTT.

The chain is built from TRBV7-2 and TRBJ2-5; D gene ambiguous. V lost 3 bases to trimming and J lost 3 bases, with 8 bases between them. Germline CDR1 and CDR2: SGHTA and FQGNSA. The CDR3 contains 13 residues. This CDR3 reads CASSLALKETQYF. In nucleotides, the CDR3 is TGTGCCAGCAGCTTGGCCCTCAAAGAGACCCAGTACTTC.

The chain links TRBV10-3 to TRBJ2-3; tentatively, D is TRBD2 (6 bases). CDR3 length equals 14 residues. Germline loops: CDR1 ENHRY, CDR2 SYGVKD. The V end was cut by 6 bases, the J end by 0 bases, with 10 bases between. CDR3 coding DNA: TGTGCCATCAGAGGACTACTTAGCACAGATACGCAGTATTTT. Translation: CAIRGLLSTDTQYF.

This chain connects TRBV14 to TRBJ2-1, with D perhaps TRBD1 (5 bases). Germline V gene lookup returns CDR1 SGHDN and CDR2 FVKESK. The germline V and J ends were trimmed by 4 bases and 7 bases, with 20 bases remaining between them. The CDR3 runs 16 residues. The CDR3 sequence: CASSRQTGAKGNEQFF. CDR3 bases: TGTGCCAGCAGCCGTCAAACAGGCGCCAAAGGGAATGAGCAGTTCTTC.

This clonotype showed up many times. CDR3 coding DNA: TGTGCCAGCAGCCCCCAAGGGGGGGGCAATCAGCCCCAGCATTTT. Protein sequence: CASSPQGGGNQPQHF. The chain employs TRBV9 and TRBJ1-5; D perhaps matches TRBD1 (6 bases). The CDR3 has 15 amino acids. Germline V gene sequence: CDR1 SGDLS, CDR2 YYNGEE. V was clipped by 4 bases and J by 2 bases, with 13 bases between them. Drawing the rest from reference TRBV9 and TRBJ1-5, the complete variable domain is DSGVTQTPKHLITATGQRVTLRCSPRSGDLSVYWYQQSLDQGLQFLIQYYNGEERAKGNILERFSAQQFPDLHSELNLSSLELGDSALYFCASSPQGGGNQPQHFGDGTRLSIL.

The chain joins TRBV12-3 or TRBV12-4 to TRBJ2-1; D is uncertain. The CDR3 has 13 residues. Trimming removed 3 bases from V and 9 bases from J, with 12 bases in between. CDR3 in DNA: TGTGCCAGCAGTTTGGCCTTATCGGGTGAGCAGTTCTTC. This codes for CASSLALSGEQFF.

This clonotype was counted at least ten times. This chain connects TRBV9 to TRBJ2-5; TRBD1 agrees at 7 bases. Germline V gene sequence: CDR1 SGDLS, CDR2 YYNGEE. The J segment lost 4 bases and the V segment lost 0 bases, leaving 3 bases of the junction unmatched. The CDR3 length is 14 residues. The CDR3 loop reads CASSVDRGGETQYF. The CDR3 nucleotides read TGTGCCAGCAGCGTAGACAGGGGTGGAGAGACCCAGTACTTC.

The chain links TRBV4-1 to TRBJ2-2, with D uncertain. Germline V gene lookup returns CDR1 MGHRA and CDR2 YSYEKL. The CDR3 runs to 14 residues. With 4 bases removed from V and 9 bases from J, the gap between germline ends came to 15 bases. The CDR3 nucleotides read TGCGCCAGCAGCCCGGCTCGCGCCGTTCGGGAGCTGTTTTTT. Its protein product is CASSPARAVRELFF.

The chain joins TRBV6-2 or TRBV6-3 to TRBJ2-3; unclear D gene. Trimming shortened V by 7 bases and J by 1 base, and 9 bases separated the two germline ends. Per the germline V gene, CDR1 is MNHEY and CDR2 is SVGEGT. The CDR3 length is 13 residues. The CDR3 bases are TGTGCCAGCATCGAGGACGGCACAGATACGCAGTATTTT. It is translated as CASIEDGTDTQYF.

A few counts support this clonotype. V and J are TRBV30 and TRBJ2-7; D may match TRBD1 or TRBD2 (5 bases each). The CDR3 loop spans 12 amino acids. The germline gives CDR1 GTSNPN, CDR2 SVGIG (reference sequence). The V end was cut by 1 base, the J end by 5 bases, with 9 bases between. For the CDR3, the DNA is TGTGCCTGGAGTGCCGGGACCCACGAGCAGTACTTC. Translated: CAWSAGTHEQYF.

The chain combines TRBV7-9 with TRBJ1-4; the D is unclear. Germline lookup yields CDR1 SEHNR and CDR2 FQNEAQ (reference sequence). This CDR3 is 15 amino acids long. V was trimmed by 4 bases and J by 4 bases, leaving 13 bases between them. DNA of the CDR3: TGTGCCAGCAGCTCCTCGGAGGATTTTAATGAAAAACTGTTTTTT. As protein: CASSSSEDFNEKLFF.

The rearrangement links TRBV3-1 to TRBJ1-3, with D possibly being TRBD1 (5 bases). Germline V CDR1 and CDR2: LGHDT, YNNKEL (reference sequence). The CDR3 runs 15 residues. Trimming took 2 bases from V and 0 from J, leaving 8 bases between them. DNA for the CDR3: TGTGCCAGCAGCCAAATAGACAGCTCTGGAAACACCATATATTTT. The encoded protein is CASSQIDSSGNTIYF.

This clonotype was counted ten times or more. J is TRBJ2-7 and V is TRBV5-1; 7 bases map to TRBD2. The CDR3 covers 14 residues. J lost 0 bases, V lost 0 bases, and 0 bases had no gene match. From germline, CDR1 is SGHRS and CDR2 YFSETQ. CDR3 DNA: TGCGCCAGCAGCTTGGGGACTAGCTCCTACGAGCAGTACTTC. Amino acid sequence: CASSLGTSSYEQYF.